This TCR beta chain is drawn from a study of shared clonotypes between healthy human individuals. Notes on the study in general: Donor scarcity curtailed the genetic and exposure-history diversity represented herein. Clonotype sharing across several donors was observed for around 5% of naive CD4 clonotypes.

Several immunoSEQ plates held equal portions of the genomic DNA taken from each subset. The assay was immunoSEQ multiplex PCR, and TCRdb's table has in-frame clones only and misses some. Among fewer than 3 million clones, 85% to 95% were seen once, and the ten largest hold around 0.38%. About this clone: Its antigen is not identified.

The J segment lost 4 bases and the V segment lost 4 bases, leaving 5 bases of the junction unmatched. The CDR3 extends over 16 amino acids. CDR1 and CDR2 from the germline V gene are SGHNT and YYREEE (reference sequence). A CD45RA+ naive subset and a CD45RA-negative memory subset were split from CD4+ cells. The clonotype originates from a man between 18 and 35 years old in good health. Some clones in this sample may be carry-over from other donors' samples. The rearrangement uses TRBV5-4 and TRBJ2-3; 14 nucleotides agree with TRBD2. The sample taken for sequencing was naive CD4+ T cells from PBMCs. Described subset: CD45RA+ positively selected. Here the CDR3 reads CASSDRLAGGPDTQYF. The CDR3 region has the DNA TGTGCCAGCAGCGACCGACTAGCGGGAGGGCCAGATACGCAGTATTTT.